The 23 T cell receptor beta chains listed next were all sequenced from one sample in a study of blood T cell repertoires in COVID-19. Profiled with immunoSEQ multiplex PCR; TCRdb holds only in-frame clones, not every one. The sample lists about 380,000 clones, roughly 89% occurring once. The sample consisted of peripheral blood. Receptor source: a man aged 18-30 years with active or convalescent COVID-19.

This chain uses TRBV3-1 (or the pseudogene TRBV3-2) with TRBJ1-3, with D perhaps TRBD1 (6 bases). The CDR3 loop spans 18 amino acids. V lost 4 bases, J lost 1 base, and 20 bases lay in between. The germline CDR1 and CDR2 sequences are LGHDT and YNNKEL (reference sequence). DNA of the CDR3: TGTGCCAGCAGCCTTTCGACAGTTGGGGGCACTTCTGGAAACACCATATATTTT. Its translation: CASSLSTVGGTSGNTIYF.

This clone has just a few counts. The chain recombines TRBV27 with TRBJ1-4, with TRBD1 as a possible D gene (6 bases). The germline gives CDR1 MNHEY, CDR2 SMNVEV (reference sequence). Trimming took off 3 bases at V and 3 bases at J, with 14 bases between the two ends. CDR3 length: 16 residues. CDR3 protein: CASSFTTGSANEKLFF. The DNA for the CDR3 is TGTGCCAGCAGTTTTACCACAGGGTCGGCTAATGAAAAACTGTTTTTT.

The chain combines TRBV7-6 with TRBJ2-3, with TRBD2 matching over 7 bases. The CDR3 totals 16 residues. The ends lost 4 bases at V and 3 bases at J; junction bases unmatched: 10. Germline lookup yields CDR1 SGHVS and CDR2 FNYEAQ. In DNA, the CDR3 is TGTGCCAGCAGCTCAGGCGGCGGGAGAGCAACAGATACGCAGTATTTT. Translating gives CASSSGGGRATDTQYF.

The chain has TRBV5-8 and TRBJ1-5; no firm D call. Per germline, CDR1 SGHTS and CDR2 YDEGEE. This CDR3 comprises 14 residues. With 0 bases removed from V and 0 bases from J, the gap between germline ends came to 4 bases. The CDR3 bases are TGTGCCAGCAGCTTGGCTCCTAGCAATCAGCCCCAGCATTTT. This sequence encodes CASSLAPSNQPQHF. Variable domain in full (rest from reference TRBV5-8 and TRBJ1-5): EAGVTQSPTHLIKTRGQQATLRCSPISGHTSVYWYQQALGLGLQFLLWYDEGEERNRGNFPPRFSGRQFPNYSSELNVNALELEDSALYLCASSLAPSNQPQHFGDGTRLSIL.

The V gene is TRBV5-1, the J gene TRBJ2-3; 9 positions agree with TRBD1. The CDR3 loop spans 15 amino acids. In germline, CDR1 is SGHRS, CDR2 YFSETQ. V was clipped by 4 bases and J by 6 bases; unmatched bases: 9. DNA for the CDR3: TGCGCCAGCAGCCTGAGGACAGGGGCGGCGGATACGCAGTATTTT. Translation gives CASSLRTGAADTQYF.

The chain has TRBV5-1 and TRBJ2-3; maybe TRBD2 (5 bases). There are 14 residues in the CDR3. Trimming cost V 6 bases and J 2 bases, with 13 bases left between them. The germline V gene has CDR1 SGHRS and CDR2 YFSETQ. DNA of the CDR3: TGCGCCAGCACCATGAACGGACTCACAGATACGCAGTATTTT. Translating it yields CASTMNGLTDTQYF.

The V call is TRBV19, the J call TRBJ1-3; D remains ambiguous. V gave up 3 bases and J gave up 0 bases, with 12 bases separating them. The germline CDR1 and CDR2 sequences are LNHDA and SQIVND (reference sequence). The CDR3 contains 16 residues. The CDR3 sequence is CASSIRSRNSGNTIYF. CDR3 sequence (DNA): TGTGCCAGTAGTATTCGTTCCAGGAACTCTGGAAACACCATATATTTT.

This clone occurred once. The chain recombines TRBV7-2 with TRBJ2-7; 8 bases map to TRBD2. The CDR3 has 14 amino acids. V lost 3 bases, J lost 2 bases, and 3 bases stayed unmatched. Germline CDR1 is SGHTA and CDR2 is FQGNSA. The CDR3 region has the DNA TGTGCCAGCAGCTTCCAGCGGGGGCCCTACGAGCAGTACTTC. Its translation is CASSFQRGPYEQYF.

This chain joins TRBV3-1 (or the pseudogene TRBV3-2) and TRBJ1-2; maybe TRBD1 (5 bases). The ends were cut back, 0 bases at V and 5 bases at J, with 13 bases in the middle. CDR1 is LGHDT, CDR2 YNNKEL, per germline (reference sequence). This CDR3 has 15 residues. Written as DNA, the CDR3 is TGTGCCAGCAGCCAAGATCGGGGGTCACTATATGGCTACACCTTC. Its translation: CASSQDRGSLYGYTF.

This sequence joins TRBV6-5 and TRBJ1-5, with 9 bases identical to TRBD1. The ends lost 0 bases at V and 2 bases at J; junction bases unmatched: 2. Germline V lookup: CDR1 MNHEY, CDR2 SVGAGI. The CDR3 extends over 16 amino acids. The CDR3 is CASSYSRTGGNQPQHF. As DNA, the CDR3 is TGTGCCAGCAGTTACTCAAGGACAGGGGGCAATCAGCCCCAGCATTTT.

This clone was counted a single time. One end of the junction is discordant with germline, which a read error may explain. The chain employs TRBV7-7 and TRBJ2-1, with 7 bases identical to TRBD1. The CDR3 is 13 amino acids. Germline V gene lookup returns CDR1 SSHAT and CDR2 FNYEAQ (reference sequence). The CDR3 sequence: CASSPQGSGEQFF. In DNA, the CDR3 is TGTGCTAGCAGCCCACAGGGGTCTGGCGAGCAGTTCTTC.

The CDR3 region is CASSGSSRQGSEKLFF. Written as DNA, the CDR3 is TGTGCCAGCAGTGGATCAAGTAGGCAGGGGAGTGAAAAACTGTTTTTT. The chain is built from TRBV2 and TRBJ1-4; a possible D gene is TRBD1 (6 bases). The germline V and J ends were trimmed by 4 bases and 7 bases, with 19 bases remaining between them. CDR3 length: 16 amino acids. The germline CDR1 and CDR2 sequences are SNHLY and FYNNEI.

The chain employs TRBV4-2 and TRBJ2-7; 7 bases match TRBD2. The germline V gene encodes CDR1 LGHNA and CDR2 YNFKEQ. The CDR3 has 18 amino acids. V trimming: 0 bases; J trimming: 1 base; junction bases outside the gene matches: 12. CDR3 protein: CASSQDRVGGSGSYEQYF. DNA of the CDR3: TGTGCCAGCAGCCAAGACCGCGTCGGCGGGAGCGGTTCCTACGAGCAGTACTTC.

This sequence joins TRBV7-8 and TRBJ2-2, with 8 bases matching TRBD1. The germline CDR1 and CDR2 sequences are SGHVS and FQNEAQ. CDR3 length: 16 amino acids. Trimming at V came to 5 bases and at J to 1 base, leaving 6 bases not matched to a gene. DNA for the CDR3: TGTGCCAGCAGCCCACCCGGGACAGGGAACACCGGGGAGCTGTTTTTT. This sequence encodes CASSPPGTGNTGELFF.

This chain links TRBV10-3 with TRBJ2-7; 7 bases match TRBD1. The CDR3 loop spans 13 amino acids. Germline CDR1 ENHRY, CDR2 SYGVKD. The junction had 4 bases not matched to a gene; V was cut back by 2 bases and J by 6 bases. Here the CDR3 reads CAISETTGSEQYF. CDR3 coding DNA: TGTGCCATCAGTGAGACGACAGGGAGCGAGCAGTACTTC.

V and J are TRBV3-1 (or the pseudogene TRBV3-2) and TRBJ1-5; no reliable D call. Deletions cut 0 bases from V and 0 bases from J, with 6 bases between. The V gene's germline CDR1 is LGHDT and CDR2 YNNKEL (reference sequence). This CDR3 spans 15 amino acids. CDR3 loop: CASSQDTGSNQPQHF. The CDR3 bases are TGTGCCAGCAGCCAAGACACCGGTAGCAATCAGCCCCAGCATTTT.

This chain connects TRBV2 to TRBJ2-2; a possible D gene is TRBD1 (6 bases). The CDR3 covers 19 residues. Germline CDR1 and CDR2: SNHLY and FYNNEI. V lost 0 bases to trimming and J lost 5 bases, with 22 bases between them. DNA for the CDR3: TGTGCCAGCAGTGAAGCGTATACAGGGCGTTGGTCGGGGACCGGGGAGCTGTTTTTT. Protein product: CASSEAYTGRWSGTGELFF.

The genes are TRBV5-1 and TRBJ2-1; the match to TRBD2 covers 11 bases. V gave up 5 bases and J gave up 7 bases; unmatched junction bases: 11. CDR1 SGHRS and CDR2 YFSETQ come from the germline V gene. CDR3 length: 16 amino acids. The CDR3 protein is CASRYTSGSSLNEQFF. DNA for the CDR3: TGCGCCAGCAGGTACACTAGCGGGAGTTCTTTAAATGAGCAGTTCTTC.

The J gene is TRBJ2-2, the V gene TRBV5-4, with TRBD1 matching 11 bases. The CDR3 covers 16 residues. CDR1 is SGHNT and CDR2 is YYREEE in the germline V gene (reference sequence). Unmatched junction bases numbered 7, after V lost 3 bases and J lost 6 bases. CDR3 nucleotides: TGTGCCAGCAGCTCCGGGACAGGGGGGTTCGCCGGGGAGCTGTTTTTT. This sequence encodes CASSSGTGGFAGELFF.

The CDR3 protein is CASSLQGVSNQPQHF. In DNA, the CDR3 is TGTGCCAGCAGCTTACAGGGGGTAAGCAATCAGCCCCAGCATTTT. The chain carries TRBV7-9 and TRBJ1-5; 7 bases align to TRBD1. The CDR3 is 15 residues long. Trimming at V came to 2 bases and at J to 1 base, leaving 2 bases not matched to a gene. The germline CDR1 and CDR2 sequences are SEHNR and FQNEAQ (reference sequence).

The chain has TRBV5-6 and TRBJ1-2, with 8 positions matching TRBD1. The CDR3 spans 14 residues. V lost 3 bases and J lost 8; bases outside the gene matches: 9. Germline V gives CDR1 SGHDT, CDR2 YYEEEE. The CDR3 loop is CASSSGQGRGGYTF. The DNA for the CDR3 is TGTGCCAGCAGCTCCGGACAGGGCAGAGGAGGCTACACCTTC.

This sequence joins TRBV6-5 and TRBJ1-1; D unresolved. V lost 6 bases to trimming and J lost 8 bases, with 19 bases between them. Germline assignment: CDR1 MNHEY and CDR2 SVGAGI. The CDR3 is made up of 14 amino acids. The CDR3 coding sequence is TGTGCCAGCAGAGAGTACAGCGGTCCTGGAGAAGCTTTCTTT. Translating gives CASREYSGPGEAFF.

CDR3: CASSFSIRGEQFF. The CDR3 coding sequence is TGTGCCAGCAGCTTTTCCATCAGGGGTGAGCAGTTCTTC. This sequence joins TRBV7-3 and TRBJ2-1, with D perhaps TRBD1 (6 bases). In germline, CDR1 is SGHTA, CDR2 FQGTGA. V gave up 3 bases and J gave up 9 bases, with 12 bases separating them. This CDR3 has 13 residues.